Presented here are 12 T cell receptor beta chains from one specimen sequenced in a study of blood T cells in healthy people across ages. Through a sample-barcoded 5' primer and a J-beta primer mix, a second PCR was run for roughly 7 to 12 cycles. Via MiXCR, TCRdb re-called the 5' RACE reads, giving one row per CDR3 protein. Of 1.5 million to 2 million distinct CDR3 sequences detected, 28% appear once; the ten largest clones hold 7% to 9%. The sample consisted of blood. The receptors stem from a woman in her twenties or thirties in good health.

This clonotype was counted a few times. The J gene is TRBJ1-5, the V gene TRBV7-8, with D uncertain. The CDR3 has 16 residues. The germline V and J ends were trimmed by 5 bases and 0 bases, with 14 bases remaining between them. Germline values: CDR1 SGHVS, CDR2 FQNEAQ. CDR3 protein: CASSPPGGYSNQPQHF. CDR3 bases: TGTGCCAGCAGCCCCCCTGGAGGCTATAGCAATCAGCCCCAGCATTTT.

The genes are TRBV7-9 and TRBJ1-1; D perhaps matches TRBD1 (5 bases). Germline V gene sequence: CDR1 SEHNR, CDR2 FQNEAQ (reference sequence). The germline V and J ends were trimmed by 2 bases and 1 base, with 11 bases remaining between them. The length of the CDR3 is 15 residues. CDR3 region: CASSLQGLGNTEAFF. CDR3 nucleotides: TGTGCCAGCAGCTTACAGGGACTCGGGAACACTGAAGCTTTCTTT.

A few counts support this clonotype. The chain couples TRBV12-3 or TRBV12-4 to TRBJ2-5; D not resolved. This CDR3 region has 15 residues. V lost 4 bases and J lost 0, with 12 bases in between. In nucleotides, the CDR3 is TGTGCCAGCAGTTCCCCCGGACGGAACCAAGAGACCCAGTACTTC. It is translated as CASSSPGRNQETQYF.

About this clonotype: One end of the junction varies from germline; a read error may be responsible. The CDR3: CAGSWDGEMDTEAFF. DNA of the CDR3: TGCGCCGGCAGCTGGGATGGGGAGATGGACACTGAAGCTTTCTTT. The chain combines TRBV5-1 with TRBJ1-1, with D unclear. The germline V gene encodes CDR1 SGHRS and CDR2 YFSETQ. The CDR3 is 15 amino acids.

This clonotype has a handful of counts. The chain carries TRBV29-1 and TRBJ1-4; D ambiguous. V lost 3 bases and J lost 0, with 8 bases in between. The germline V gene encodes CDR1 SQVTM and CDR2 ANQGSEA. CDR3 length: 14 residues. CDR3 region: CSVDTIATNEKLFF. The CDR3 DNA reads as TGCAGCGTTGACACCATTGCAACTAATGAAAAACTGTTTTTT.

The rearrangement links TRBV6-5 to TRBJ1-1; TRBD1 aligns across 7 bases. Unmatched junction bases numbered 13, after V lost 8 bases and J lost 4 bases. CDR1 and CDR2 (germline): MNHEY, SVGAGI. The CDR3 has 15 residues. The chain's CDR3 is CASRPRGGGSTEAFF. For the CDR3, the DNA is TGTGCCAGCCGGCCCAGGGGGGGTGGAAGCACTGAAGCTTTCTTT.

This clonotype has only a few counts. This rearrangement joins TRBV12-3 or TRBV12-4 to TRBJ2-1; no reliable D call. V was clipped by 6 bases and J by 7 bases, with 10 bases between them. The CDR3 has 12 amino acids. The CDR3 DNA reads TGTGCCAGCAGCGAGACCCTGAATGAGCAGTTCTTC. Residues: CASSETLNEQFF.

A word on this clonotype: A much larger clone is a single base away; this may be a read error. The chain is built from TRBV20-1 and TRBJ2-1, with D tentatively TRBD1 (5 bases). The CDR3 contains 15 residues. The ends were cut back, 0 bases at V and 9 bases at J, with 18 bases in the middle. The germline V gene encodes CDR1 DFQATT and CDR2 SNEGSKA (reference sequence). CDR3 DNA: TGCAGTGCTAGAGATCAGAGTTCAGGGTATGGTGAGCAGTTCTTC. Protein sequence: CSARDQSSGYGEQFF.

As concerns this clonotype: Since a much larger clone is just one base distant, this may be a read error. The J gene is TRBJ2-3, the V gene TRBV7-9, with a weak D call TRBD1 (5 bases). Germline V gene lookup returns CDR1 SEHNR and CDR2 FQNEAQ (reference sequence). This CDR3 region has 15 residues. V lost 8 bases to trimming and J lost 2 bases, with 17 bases between them. CDR3 bases: TGTGCCAGCGGCCAACGTCAGGGAACCACAGATACGCAGTATTTT. Protein product: CASGQRQGTTDTQYF.

The chain carries TRBV28 and TRBJ1-1, with no clear D. From germline, CDR1 is MDHEN and CDR2 SYDVKM. Trimming cost V 6 bases and J 6 bases, with 11 bases left between them. CDR3 length: 12 amino acids. CDR3 protein: CASRLWTAEAFF. The CDR3 DNA reads TGTGCCAGCAGACTTTGGACGGCTGAAGCTTTCTTT.

This clonotype was recorded at least ten times. This chain connects TRBV5-1 to TRBJ2-3; 8 bases match TRBD2. Germline V lookup: CDR1 SGHRS, CDR2 YFSETQ. The CDR3 consists of 15 residues. V shed 0 bases and J 4 bases; nucleotides not matched to a gene: 4. The DNA for the CDR3 is TGCGCCAGCAGCTTGGTTTCGGGAGGGGCAGATACGCAGTATTTT. It is translated as CASSLVSGGADTQYF.

This clonotype appeared many times. The V gene is TRBV29-1, the J gene TRBJ2-5; D remains ambiguous. Trimming took off 7 bases at V and 5 bases at J, with 14 bases between the two ends. CDR3 size: 12 residues. Germline V gene data show CDR1 as SQVTM and CDR2 as ANQGSEA. CDR3 loop: CSAAGPAETQYF. The CDR3, as DNA: TGCAGCGCCGCCGGGCCGGCGGAGACCCAGTACTTC.